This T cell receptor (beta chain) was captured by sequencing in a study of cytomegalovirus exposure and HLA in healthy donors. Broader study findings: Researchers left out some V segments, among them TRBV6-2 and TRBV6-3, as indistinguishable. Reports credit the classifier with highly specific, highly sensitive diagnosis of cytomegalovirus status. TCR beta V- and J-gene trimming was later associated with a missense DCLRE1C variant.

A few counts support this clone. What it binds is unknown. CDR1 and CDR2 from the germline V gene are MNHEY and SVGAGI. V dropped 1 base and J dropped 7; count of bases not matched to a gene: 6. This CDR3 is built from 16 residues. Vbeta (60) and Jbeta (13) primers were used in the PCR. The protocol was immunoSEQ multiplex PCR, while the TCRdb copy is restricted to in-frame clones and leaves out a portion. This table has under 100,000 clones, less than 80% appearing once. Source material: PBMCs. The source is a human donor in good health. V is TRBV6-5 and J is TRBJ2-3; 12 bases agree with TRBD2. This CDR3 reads CASSYLRTSGDHTQYF. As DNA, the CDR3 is TGTGCCAGCAGTTACTTGCGGACTAGCGGGGATCATACGCAGTATTTT.